This T cell receptor beta chain was captured in a study of cytomegalovirus exposure and HLA in healthy donors. This clone was seen only a few times. Its specificity is unknown. General study results and limits: Later examination showed HLA-associated TCR beta chains had greater clonal expansion than equally common others. Most likely, a cluster of highly shared sequence variants arose as a sequencing artifact. Excluded were some V segments that proved indistinguishable, including TRBV6-2 and TRBV6-3. The listing of roughly 160 TCR beta chains classed them as cytomegalovirus-associated.

The V end lost 3 bases, the J end lost 0 bases, and 12 bases lay between the germline ends. CDR1 LNHDA and CDR2 SQIVND come from the germline V gene (reference sequence). The CDR3 contains 16 residues. PCR amplification relied on 60 Vbeta primers (plus 13 Jbeta primers). TCRdb's copy holds only in-frame clones and misses some; the assay was immunoSEQ multiplex PCR. The data show fewer than 250,000 clones, roughly 73% seen once. The sequenced sample was PBMCs. The sequence came from a woman aged 30 to 39 in good health and CMV-seropositive. The chain carries TRBV19 and TRBJ1-3; D remains unclear. CDR3 DNA sequence: TGTGCCAGTAGTATCAAGGGAGTGAACTCTGGAAACACCATATATTTT. The encoded protein is CASSIKGVNSGNTIYF.